What follows describes a single T cell receptor (beta chain). The sample belongs to a study of blood T cell repertoires in COVID-19. Study-level background: From the United States, Italy and Spain came samples of acute and convalescent COVID-19. T cells, B-cell-depleted T cells, or PBMCs supplied cDNA or gDNA.

Original processing notes: Amplified reference gene primers provided the basis for estimating nucleated cell counts. The method was immunoSEQ multiplex PCR; TCRdb's version includes in-frame clones alone and lacks a portion of them. V and J calls and clone size are given by that table; D and trimming were obtained from the DNA. The repertoire holds some 220,000 clones, with more than 75% as singletons. Sequenced material: peripheral blood. The clonotype originates from a human donor in a cohort sampled during active COVID-19.

The CDR3 bases are TGTGCCAGCAGCTCGGACAGGGGACCCTATGGCTACACCTTC. Its translation is CASSSDRGPYGYTF. The chain employs TRBV28 and TRBJ1-2, with 9 bases aligning to TRBD1. The CDR3 runs to 14 residues. The J segment lost 4 bases and the V segment lost 6 bases, leaving 6 bases of the junction unmatched. Germline assignment: CDR1 MDHEN and CDR2 SYDVKM.